This entry lists 21 T cell receptor beta chains sequenced from one sample in a study of blood T cell repertoires in COVID-19. Some clones are missing from TCRdb's copy, which holds only in-frame ones; the method was immunoSEQ multiplex PCR. The table has around 78,000 clones, just over 85% seen once; the top ten hold 40% to 55%. The sample comprised peripheral blood. The receptors here all came from a human donor in a cohort sampled during active COVID-19.

This clone has more than one count but fewer than ten. The chain employs TRBV24-1 and TRBJ2-7, with D unresolved. This CDR3 is built from 15 residues. The germline V gene encodes CDR1 KGHDR and CDR2 SFDVKD. V was clipped by 1 base and J by 2 bases, with 11 bases between them. The CDR3 loop is CATSDFKDKTYEQYF. CDR3 bases: TGTGCCACCAGTGATTTTAAAGACAAGACCTACGAGCAGTACTTC.

The chain recombines TRBV14 with TRBJ2-3; a possible D gene is TRBD1 (6 bases). The CDR3 extends over 16 amino acids. Germline V gives CDR1 SGHDN, CDR2 FVKESK. V was cut by 2 bases and J by 0 bases, with 12 bases left in between. The CDR3 DNA reads TGTGCCAGCAGCCAAAGGACAGCGACTAGCACAGATACGCAGTATTTT. Translated, it gives CASSQRTATSTDTQYF.

V gene TRBV6-2 or TRBV6-3 combines with J gene TRBJ1-1; TRBD1 agrees at 8 bases. V dropped 5 bases and J dropped 8; count of bases not matched to a gene: 4. This CDR3 spans 12 amino acids. CDR1 is MNHEY, CDR2 SVGEGT, per germline. The CDR3 nucleotides read TGTGCCAGCAGTGACAGGGGAGGCGAAGCTTTCTTT. Protein: CASSDRGGEAFF.

The V gene is TRBV7-9, the J gene TRBJ2-7; TRBD1 might be the D (6 bases). The CDR3 loop spans 14 amino acids. Germline V CDR1 and CDR2: SEHNR, FQNEAQ (reference sequence). Trimming removed 6 bases at V and 0 bases at J, with 12 bases between. The CDR3 sequence: CASSKGGISYEQYF. The CDR3 DNA reads TGTGCCAGCAGTAAAGGGGGTATCTCCTACGAGCAGTACTTC. The whole variable domain, filled in from reference TRBV7-9 and TRBJ2-7, reads DTGVSQNPRHKITKRGQNVTFRCDPISEHNRLYWYRQTLGQGPEFLTYFQNEAQLEKSRLLSDRFSAERPKGSFSTLEIQRTEQGDSAMYLCASSKGGISYEQYFGPGTRLTVT.

The rearrangement joins TRBV7-9 to TRBJ1-1; D gene unclear. Germline CDR1 is SEHNR and CDR2 is FQNEAQ (reference sequence). This CDR3 has 18 amino acids. Between the trimmed V and J ends, which lost 5 bases and 1 base, there was a span of 23 bases. In DNA form, the CDR3 reads TGTGCCAGCAGCCAAGAGGGCGGACTGAGGGCGTGGAACACTGAAGCTTTCTTT. Translated: CASSQEGGLRAWNTEAFF.

V gene TRBV28 combines with J gene TRBJ1-2; the D gene is possibly TRBD1 (5 bases). Per the germline V gene, CDR1 is MDHEN and CDR2 is SYDVKM. Trimming removed 2 bases from V and 5 bases from J, with 9 bases in between. The CDR3 totals 13 residues. CDR3 residues: CASSLPRDYGYTF. The CDR3 nucleotides are TGTGCCAGCAGTTTACCCAGGGATTATGGCTACACCTTC.

The chain combines TRBV4-1 with TRBJ1-1; D perhaps matches TRBD1 (6 bases). The germline V and J ends were trimmed by 4 bases and 1 base, with 13 bases remaining between them. CDR1 and CDR2 (germline): MGHRA, YSYEKL. The CDR3 covers 15 residues. CDR3: CASSLRQASNTEAFF. In nucleotides, the CDR3 is TGCGCCAGCAGCCTAAGACAGGCCTCGAACACTGAAGCTTTCTTT.

V and J are TRBV12-3 or TRBV12-4 and TRBJ2-1; perhaps TRBD1 as D (5 bases). The CDR3 is 13 amino acids. The V end lost 6 bases, the J end lost 4 bases, and 10 bases lay between the germline ends. CDR3 amino acids: CASRPDNYNEQFF. The CDR3 nucleotides are TGTGCCAGCAGACCGGACAATTACAATGAGCAGTTCTTC.

This chain connects TRBV5-1 to TRBJ1-1, with D hard to call. The CDR3 is 14 amino acids. The V gene's germline CDR1 is SGHRS and CDR2 YFSETQ. V lost 3 bases to trimming and J lost 3 bases, with 12 bases between them. The chain's CDR3 is CASSWRVRDTEAFF. The CDR3 DNA follows: TGCGCCAGCAGCTGGAGGGTCAGAGACACTGAAGCTTTCTTT.

V is TRBV7-8 and J is TRBJ1-2; TRBD1 aligns across 8 bases. Germline CDR1 and CDR2: SGHVS and FQNEAQ. The CDR3 loop spans 13 amino acids. Trimming at V came to 5 bases and at J to 8 bases, leaving 7 bases not matched to a gene. In DNA, the CDR3 is TGTGCCAGCAGCGGCAGGGGGCTTTGGGGCTACACCTTC. Translated, it gives CASSGRGLWGYTF. Full variable domain (remainder filled in from reference TRBV7-8 and TRBJ1-2): GAGVSQSPRYKVAKRGQDVALRCDPISGHVSLFWYQQALGQGPEFLTYFQNEAQLDKSGLPSDRFFAERPEGSVSTLKIQRTQQEDSAVYLCASSGRGLWGYTFGSGTRLTVV.

The chain is built from TRBV28 and TRBJ2-3; D is possibly TRBD1 (6 bases). The CDR3 is made up of 13 amino acids. Germline loops: CDR1 MDHEN, CDR2 SYDVKM. The germline V and J ends were trimmed by 6 bases and 0 bases, with 7 bases remaining between them. This CDR3 is CASRQGSTDTQYF. The CDR3 bases are TGTGCCAGCAGGCAGGGGAGCACAGATACGCAGTATTTT.

The rearrangement uses TRBV24-1 and TRBJ2-4; TRBD2 aligns across 7 bases. V shed 1 base, J shed 9 bases, and the junction held 2 bases outside the gene matches. The CDR3 runs 13 residues. CDR1 KGHDR and CDR2 SFDVKD come from the germline V gene. The CDR3 here is CATSDFGGGIQYF. DNA for the CDR3: TGTGCCACCAGTGATTTTGGGGGGGGCATTCAGTACTTC.

The chain is built from TRBV3-1 (or the pseudogene TRBV3-2) and TRBJ1-1; no reliable D call. CDR1 and CDR2 from the germline V gene are LGHDT and YNNKEL (reference sequence). The CDR3 is 12 amino acids. V was trimmed by 3 bases and J by 6 bases, leaving 8 bases between them. The CDR3 is CASSHGRAEAFF. CDR3 DNA sequence: TGTGCCAGCAGCCACGGGAGGGCTGAAGCTTTCTTT.

The V call is TRBV3-1 (or the pseudogene TRBV3-2), the J call TRBJ2-7, with 9 bases aligning to TRBD1. CDR1 is LGHDT, CDR2 YNNKEL, per germline (reference sequence). CDR3 size: 14 residues. With 3 bases clipped from V and 4 bases from J, the junction kept 4 bases outside the gene matches. The CDR3 protein is CASSQGQGGYEQYF. In nucleotides, the CDR3 is TGTGCCAGCAGCCAGGGACAGGGAGGATACGAGCAGTACTTC.

The rearrangement uses TRBV28 and TRBJ1-2; TRBD1 might be the D (5 bases). The CDR3 length is 11 residues. The ends were cut back, 10 bases at V and 4 bases at J, with 10 bases in the middle. CDR1 is MDHEN, CDR2 SYDVKM, per germline. The CDR3 loop is CATTDFYGYTF. CDR3 DNA: TGTGCCACGACAGATTTCTATGGCTACACCTTC.

The J gene is TRBJ2-1, the V gene TRBV5-6; 11 bases agree with TRBD2. The CDR3 loop spans 15 amino acids. Germline V gene sequence: CDR1 SGHDT, CDR2 YYEEEE. V trimming: 5 bases; J trimming: 4 bases; junction bases outside the gene matches: 5. The CDR3 here is CASRLAGVGYNEQFF. The DNA for the CDR3 is TGTGCCAGCAGACTAGCGGGAGTCGGGTACAATGAGCAGTTCTTC. Looking up the rest from reference TRBV5-6 and TRBJ2-1 gives the full variable domain: DAGVTQSPTHLIKTRGQQVTLRCSPKSGHDTVSWYQQALGQGPQFIFQYYEEEERQRGNFPDRFSGHQFPNYSSELNVNALLLGDSALYLCASRLAGVGYNEQFFGPGTRLTVL.

The chain combines TRBV6-1 with TRBJ2-5; 13 nucleotides align to TRBD2. There are 19 residues in the CDR3. With V trimmed by 0 bases and J by 3 bases, 10 bases remained unmatched. From germline, CDR1 is MNHNS and CDR2 SASEGT. Written as DNA, the CDR3 is TGTGCCAGCAGTGAAGCGTCATACGGGACTAGCGGGAAGGAAGAGACCCAGTACTTC. Protein product: CASSEASYGTSGKEETQYF.

This clone showed up just once. The chain links TRBV7-3 to TRBJ2-1, with 9 bases aligning to TRBD1. Looked up from germline, CDR1 is SGHTA and CDR2 is FQGTGA. The CDR3 sequence is 15 residues long. Trimming removed 3 bases from V and 8 bases from J; junction bases left unmatched: 8. The CDR3 is CASSLGTGQVDEQFF. In DNA, the CDR3 is TGTGCCAGCAGCTTGGGGACAGGGCAGGTGGATGAGCAGTTCTTC.

The J gene is TRBJ1-2, the V gene TRBV7-9, with 9 bases identical to TRBD1. Germline values: CDR1 SEHNR, CDR2 FQNEAQ (reference sequence). J was trimmed by 4 bases and V by 4 bases; bases with no gene match: 7. The CDR3 sequence is 15 residues long. The CDR3 loop reads CASSSGTGTFYGYTF. CDR3 DNA sequence: TGTGCCAGCAGCTCCGGGACAGGGACCTTCTATGGCTACACCTTC.

V is TRBV5-1 and J is TRBJ2-1; D unresolved. This CDR3 has 14 amino acids. V was trimmed by 0 bases and J by 3 bases, leaving 7 bases between them. The V gene's germline CDR1 is SGHRS and CDR2 YFSETQ. CDR3 bases: TGCGCCAGCAGCTTGGGGCTTAACTACAATGAGCAGTTCTTC. This encodes CASSLGLNYNEQFF.

The chain couples TRBV7-2 to TRBJ2-1; 7 bases agree with TRBD2. Germline V lookup: CDR1 SGHTA, CDR2 FQGNSA. The J segment lost 2 bases and the V segment lost 7 bases, leaving 5 bases of the junction unmatched. This CDR3 is built from 14 residues. CDR3 in DNA: TGTGCCAGCACAAGCGGGGTAGCCTACAATGAGCAGTTCTTC. Its protein product is CASTSGVAYNEQFF.